This T cell receptor beta chain comes out of a study of beta chain features in type 1 diabetes. For this clone: Its matching antigen is unknown.

Sequencing targeted expressed TCRB transcripts, as all isolated RNA had been reverse transcribed. This table comes from immunoSEQ multiplex PCR, and its TCRdb copy is limited to in-frame clones, with some not included. The table records just over 25,000 clones, roughly half of them present only once. Sorted populations all exceeded 98% purity. Overall study findings and caveats: Patients with type 1 diabetes carried fewer insertions and had more deletions at their VDJ junctions. Patients showed naive, central memory and Treg TCRB repertoires that appeared more similar than those of healthy donors. People with Type 1 diabetes carried modestly yet significantly shorter TCRB CDR3s in all four CD4+ subsets.

The CDR3 totals 13 residues. Germline V lookup: CDR1 MNHNS, CDR2 SASEGT. After removal of 7 bases from V and 3 bases from J, the junction contained 5 bases not matched to a gene. The sample comprised stem cell memory CD4+ T cells from blood. The receptor was isolated from a man between 25 and 39 years old with type 1 diabetes. The chain has TRBV6-1 and TRBJ2-7; TRBD1 aligns across 8 bases. CDR3: CASTAGQGYEQYF. In DNA form, the CDR3 reads TGTGCCAGCACCGCCGGACAGGGCTACGAGCAGTACTTC.